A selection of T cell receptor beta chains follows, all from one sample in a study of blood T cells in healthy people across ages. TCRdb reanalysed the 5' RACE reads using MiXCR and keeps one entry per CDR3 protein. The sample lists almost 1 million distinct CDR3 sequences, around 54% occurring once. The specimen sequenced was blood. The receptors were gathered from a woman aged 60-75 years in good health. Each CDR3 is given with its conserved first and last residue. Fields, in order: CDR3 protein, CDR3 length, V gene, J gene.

CDR3: CASSLEFSPPTGYEQYF; length: 17; V: TRBV7-8; J: TRBJ2-7
CDR3: CASSPTGGTGAYEQYF; length: 16; V: TRBV11-2; J: TRBJ2-7
CDR3: CASRPPRDRWEQYF; length: 14; V: TRBV6-2/TRBV6-3; J: TRBJ2-5
CDR3: CASSFNAGDGYTF; length: 13; V: TRBV11-2; J: TRBJ1-2
CDR3: CASRTGEDIQYF; length: 12; V: TRBV6-1; J: TRBJ2-4
CDR3: CASSPQVPKNIQYF; length: 14; V: TRBV4-1; J: TRBJ2-4
CDR3: CASSLYGTGVSYEQYF; length: 16; V: TRBV7-2; J: TRBJ2-7
CDR3: CSGEANLGDEQFF; length: 13; V: TRBV20-1; J: TRBJ2-1
CDR3: CSALEAAITDTQYF; length: 14; V: TRBV20-1; J: TRBJ2-3
CDR3: CASGARTGHRDTQYF; length: 15; V: TRBV28; J: TRBJ2-3
CDR3: CASSYDSLSYEQYF; length: 14; V: TRBV6-5; J: TRBJ2-7
CDR3: CASSQGGSTLGLFF; length: 14; V: TRBV3-1; J: TRBJ2-2
CDR3: CASSSGVLSSYEQYF; length: 15; V: TRBV7-9; J: TRBJ2-7
CDR3: CASSGSTGATYEQYF; length: 15; V: TRBV7-9; J: TRBJ2-7
CDR3: CSVARRYGEKLFF; length: 13; V: TRBV29-1; J: TRBJ1-4
CDR3: CASSQDGTGGRQETQYF; length: 17; V: TRBV3-1; J: TRBJ2-5
CDR3: CASSAGAGNQPQHF; length: 14; V: TRBV18; J: TRBJ1-5
CDR3: CASRATGSGANVLTF; length: 15; V: TRBV2; J: TRBJ2-6